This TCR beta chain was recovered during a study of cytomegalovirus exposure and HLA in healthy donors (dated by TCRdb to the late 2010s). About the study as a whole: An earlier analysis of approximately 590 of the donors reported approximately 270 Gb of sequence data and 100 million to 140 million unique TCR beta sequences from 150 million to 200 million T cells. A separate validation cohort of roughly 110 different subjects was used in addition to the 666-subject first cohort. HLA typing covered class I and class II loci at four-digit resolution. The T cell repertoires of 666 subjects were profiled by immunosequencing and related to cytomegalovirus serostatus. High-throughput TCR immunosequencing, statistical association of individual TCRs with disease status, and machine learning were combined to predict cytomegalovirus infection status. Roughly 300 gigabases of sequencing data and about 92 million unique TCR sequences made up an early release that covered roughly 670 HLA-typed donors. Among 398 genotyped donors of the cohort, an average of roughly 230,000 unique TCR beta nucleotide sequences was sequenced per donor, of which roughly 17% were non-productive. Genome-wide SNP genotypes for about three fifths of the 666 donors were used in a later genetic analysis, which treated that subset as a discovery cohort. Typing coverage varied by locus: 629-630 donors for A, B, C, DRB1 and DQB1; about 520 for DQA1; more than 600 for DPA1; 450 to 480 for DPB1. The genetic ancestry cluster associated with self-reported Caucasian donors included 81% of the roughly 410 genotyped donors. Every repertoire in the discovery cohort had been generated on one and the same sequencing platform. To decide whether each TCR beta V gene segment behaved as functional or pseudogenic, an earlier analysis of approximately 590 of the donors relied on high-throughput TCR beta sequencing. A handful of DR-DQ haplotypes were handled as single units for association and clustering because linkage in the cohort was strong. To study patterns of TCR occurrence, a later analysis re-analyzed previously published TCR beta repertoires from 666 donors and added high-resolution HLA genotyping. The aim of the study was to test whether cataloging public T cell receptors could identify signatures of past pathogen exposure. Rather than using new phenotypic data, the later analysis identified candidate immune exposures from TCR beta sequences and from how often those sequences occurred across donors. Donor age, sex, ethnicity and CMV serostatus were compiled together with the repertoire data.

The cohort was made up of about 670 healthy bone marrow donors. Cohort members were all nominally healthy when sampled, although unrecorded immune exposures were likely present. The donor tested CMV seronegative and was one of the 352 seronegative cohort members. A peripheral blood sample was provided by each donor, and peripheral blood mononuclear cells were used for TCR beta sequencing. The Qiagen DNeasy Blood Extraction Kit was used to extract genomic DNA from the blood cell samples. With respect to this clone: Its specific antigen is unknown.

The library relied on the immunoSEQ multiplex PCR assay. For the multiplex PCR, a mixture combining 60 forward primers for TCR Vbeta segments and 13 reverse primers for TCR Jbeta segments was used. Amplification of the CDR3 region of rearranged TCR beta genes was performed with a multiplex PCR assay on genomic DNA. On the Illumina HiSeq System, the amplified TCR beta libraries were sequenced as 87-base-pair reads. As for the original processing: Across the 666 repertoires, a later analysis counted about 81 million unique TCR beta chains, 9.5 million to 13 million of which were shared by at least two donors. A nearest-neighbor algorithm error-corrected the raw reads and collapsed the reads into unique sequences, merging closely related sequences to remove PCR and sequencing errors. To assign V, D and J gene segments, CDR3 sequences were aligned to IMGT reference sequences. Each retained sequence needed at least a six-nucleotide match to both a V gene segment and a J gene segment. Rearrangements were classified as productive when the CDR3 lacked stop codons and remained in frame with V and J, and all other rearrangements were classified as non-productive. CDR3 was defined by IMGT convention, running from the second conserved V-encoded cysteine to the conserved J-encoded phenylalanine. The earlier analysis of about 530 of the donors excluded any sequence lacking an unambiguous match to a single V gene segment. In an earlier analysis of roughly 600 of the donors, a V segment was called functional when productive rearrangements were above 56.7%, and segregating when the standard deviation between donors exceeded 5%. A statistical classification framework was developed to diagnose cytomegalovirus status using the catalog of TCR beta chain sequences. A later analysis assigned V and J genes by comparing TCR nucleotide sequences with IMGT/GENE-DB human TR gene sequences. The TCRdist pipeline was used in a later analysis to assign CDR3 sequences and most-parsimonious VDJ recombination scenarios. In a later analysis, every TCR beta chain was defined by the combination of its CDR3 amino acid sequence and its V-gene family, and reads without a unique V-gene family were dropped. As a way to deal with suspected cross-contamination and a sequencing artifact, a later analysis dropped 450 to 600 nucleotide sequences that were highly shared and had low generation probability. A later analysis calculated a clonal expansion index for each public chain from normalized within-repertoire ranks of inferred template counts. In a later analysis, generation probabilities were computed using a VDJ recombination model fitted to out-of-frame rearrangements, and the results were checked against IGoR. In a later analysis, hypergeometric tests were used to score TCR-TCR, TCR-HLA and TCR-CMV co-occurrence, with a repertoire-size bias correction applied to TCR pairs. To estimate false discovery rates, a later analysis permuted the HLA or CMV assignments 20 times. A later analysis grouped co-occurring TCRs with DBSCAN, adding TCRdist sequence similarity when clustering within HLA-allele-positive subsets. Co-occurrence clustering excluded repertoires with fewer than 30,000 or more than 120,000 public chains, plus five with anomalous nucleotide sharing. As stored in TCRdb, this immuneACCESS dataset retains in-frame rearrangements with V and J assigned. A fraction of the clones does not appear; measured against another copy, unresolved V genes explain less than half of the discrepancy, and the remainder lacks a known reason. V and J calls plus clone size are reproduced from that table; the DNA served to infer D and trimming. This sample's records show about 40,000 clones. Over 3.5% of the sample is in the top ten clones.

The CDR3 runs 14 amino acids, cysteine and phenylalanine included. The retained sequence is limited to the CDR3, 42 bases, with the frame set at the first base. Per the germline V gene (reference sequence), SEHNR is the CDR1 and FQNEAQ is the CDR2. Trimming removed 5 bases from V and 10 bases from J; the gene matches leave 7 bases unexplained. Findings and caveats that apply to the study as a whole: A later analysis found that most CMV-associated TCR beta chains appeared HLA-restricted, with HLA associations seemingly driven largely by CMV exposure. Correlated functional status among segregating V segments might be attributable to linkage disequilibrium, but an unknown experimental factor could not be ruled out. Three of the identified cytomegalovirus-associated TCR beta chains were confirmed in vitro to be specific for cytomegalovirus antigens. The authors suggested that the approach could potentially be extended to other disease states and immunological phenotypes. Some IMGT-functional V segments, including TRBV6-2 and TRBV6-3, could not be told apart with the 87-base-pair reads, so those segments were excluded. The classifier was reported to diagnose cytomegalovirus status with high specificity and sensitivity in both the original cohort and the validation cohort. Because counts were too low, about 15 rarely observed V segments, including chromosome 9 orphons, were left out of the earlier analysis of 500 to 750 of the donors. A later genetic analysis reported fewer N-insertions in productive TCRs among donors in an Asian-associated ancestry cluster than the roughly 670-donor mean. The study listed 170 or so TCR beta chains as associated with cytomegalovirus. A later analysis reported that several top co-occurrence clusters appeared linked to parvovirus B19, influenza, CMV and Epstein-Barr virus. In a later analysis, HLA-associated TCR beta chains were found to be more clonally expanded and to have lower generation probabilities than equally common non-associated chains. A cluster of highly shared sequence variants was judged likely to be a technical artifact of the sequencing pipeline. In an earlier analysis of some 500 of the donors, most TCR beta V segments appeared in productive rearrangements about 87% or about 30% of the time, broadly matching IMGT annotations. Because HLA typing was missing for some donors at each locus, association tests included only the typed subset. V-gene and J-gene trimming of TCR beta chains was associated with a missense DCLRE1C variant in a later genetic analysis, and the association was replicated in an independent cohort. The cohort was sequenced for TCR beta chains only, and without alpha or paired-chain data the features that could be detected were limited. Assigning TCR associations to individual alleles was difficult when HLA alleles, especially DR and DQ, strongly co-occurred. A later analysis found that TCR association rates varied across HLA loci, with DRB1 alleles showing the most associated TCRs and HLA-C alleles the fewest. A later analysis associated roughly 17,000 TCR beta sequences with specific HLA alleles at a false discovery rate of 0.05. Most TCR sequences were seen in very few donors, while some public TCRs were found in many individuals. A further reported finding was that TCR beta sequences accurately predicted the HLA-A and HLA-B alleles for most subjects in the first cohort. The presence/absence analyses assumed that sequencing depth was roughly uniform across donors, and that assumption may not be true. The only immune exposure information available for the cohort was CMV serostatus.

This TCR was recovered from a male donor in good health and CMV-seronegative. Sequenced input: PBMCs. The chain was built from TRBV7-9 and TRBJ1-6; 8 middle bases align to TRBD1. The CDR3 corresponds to CASSLGQGPSPLHF. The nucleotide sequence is TGTGCCAGCAGCCTTGGACAGGGACCCTCACCCCTCCACTTT.